The 14 T cell receptor beta chains given below trace back to one sample, sequenced in a study of identical twins. TCRdb reprocessed the 5' RACE reads via MiXCR and lists one record per CDR3 protein. The top ten hold around 3.2% of the sample, which has 550,000 to 700,000 distinct CDR3 sequences, around a tenth seen once. These data were also reused for a study on yellow fever vaccine responses in identical twins.

Sequencing was carried out using PBMCs. Receptor source: a woman aged 18-30 years in good health.

This clonotype was picked up a small number of times. This chain uses TRBV5-1 with TRBJ1-1; D gene unclear. Germline values: CDR1 SGHRS, CDR2 YFSETQ. This CDR3 is built from 14 residues. With 2 bases removed from V and 3 bases from J, the gap between germline ends came to 11 bases. CDR3 in DNA: TGCGCCAGCAGCTTTCAAGGCTCCGACACTGAAGCTTTCTTT. Protein sequence: CASSFQGSDTEAFF.

The table lists this clonotype with many counts. The V gene is TRBV20-1, the J gene TRBJ2-2; 10 positions agree with TRBD2. Germline CDR1 DFQATT, CDR2 SNEGSKA (reference sequence). V lost 0 bases to trimming and J lost 4 bases; unmatched junction nucleotides: 8. CDR3 length: 17 residues. The CDR3 nucleotides read TGCAGTGCTAGAGACCCACTAAGCGGGGGGGCCACCGGGGAGCTGTTTTTT. The encoded protein is CSARDPLSGGATGELFF.

The V gene is TRBV5-1, the J gene TRBJ2-2; D gene uncertain. Looked up from germline, CDR1 is SGHRS and CDR2 is YFSETQ. Trimming removed 0 bases from V and 0 bases from J, with 6 bases in between. This CDR3 spans 15 amino acids. CDR3 DNA: TGCGCCAGCAGCTTGGCGGTTGCGAACACCGGGGAGCTGTTTTTT. Translating gives CASSLAVANTGELFF.

Many counts were recorded for this clonotype. The rearrangement uses TRBV5-1 and TRBJ2-3, with D possibly matching TRBD2 (6 bases). Deletions cut 0 bases from V and 5 bases from J, with 13 bases between. The CDR3 length is 15 residues. CDR1 and CDR2 (germline): SGHRS, YFSETQ. CDR3: CASSLAGGSVDTQYF. CDR3 nucleotides: TGCGCCAGCAGCTTGGCCGGGGGATCGGTAGATACGCAGTATTTT.

The rearrangement joins TRBV29-1 to TRBJ2-1, with D possibly TRBD2 on 6 matching bases. V lost 0 bases and J 3 bases, leaving 12 bases between the germline ends. CDR1 and CDR2 from the germline V gene are SQVTM and ANQGSEA. The CDR3 extends over 15 amino acids. In nucleotides, the CDR3 is TGCAGCGTTGAAGATCCGGGAGAGGGCTACAATGAGCAGTTCTTC. Translated, it gives CSVEDPGEGYNEQFF.

This clonotype was recorded many times. This chain links TRBV3-1 with TRBJ2-7, with 7 bases fitting TRBD1. Germline loops: CDR1 LGHDT, CDR2 YNNKEL (reference sequence). Trimming removed 2 bases from V and 0 bases from J; junction bases left unmatched: 7. This CDR3 spans 16 amino acids. The CDR3: CASSQLGQTTSYEQYF. The CDR3 coding sequence is TGTGCCAGCAGCCAATTGGGACAGACTACCTCCTACGAGCAGTACTTC.

This clonotype was observed a handful of times. This chain joins TRBV7-6 and TRBJ2-5, with 10 bases lining up with TRBD1. The V gene's germline CDR1 is SGHVS and CDR2 FNYEAQ. This CDR3 has 17 amino acids. V shed 4 bases, J shed 4 bases, and the junction held 12 bases outside the gene matches. The CDR3 nucleotides read TGTGCCAGCAGCTCTCCCCCGCTGGGACAGGGGATAGAGACCCAGTACTTC. This encodes CASSSPPLGQGIETQYF. Using reference TRBV7-6 and TRBJ2-5 for the parts outside the CDR3, the full variable domain is GAGVSQSPRYKVTKRGQDVALRCDPISGHVSLYWYRQALGQGPEFLTYFNYEAQQDKSGLPNDRFSAERPEGSISTLTIQRTEQRDSAMYRCASSSPPLGQGIETQYFGPGTRLLVL.

The rearrangement joins TRBV20-1 to TRBJ2-1, with D perhaps TRBD1 or TRBD2 (6 bases each). Germline loops: CDR1 DFQATT, CDR2 SNEGSKA (reference sequence). V was trimmed by 6 bases and J by 3 bases, leaving 15 bases between them. The CDR3 contains 14 residues. The CDR3 region has the DNA TGCAGTGCACATCCGGGGGCGCTCTACAATGAGCAGTTCTTC. The encoded protein is CSAHPGALYNEQFF.

This clonotype turned up a few times. The chain links TRBV7-8 to TRBJ2-2; perhaps TRBD2 as D (5 bases). CDR1 and CDR2 from the germline V gene are SGHVS and FQNEAQ. There are 19 residues in the CDR3. Trimming shortened V by 5 bases and J by 6 bases, and 28 bases separated the two germline ends. Here the CDR3 reads CASSHGGSDLGRRAGELFF. In nucleotides, the CDR3 is TGTGCCAGCAGCCATGGAGGTTCGGATTTGGGCCGCCGCGCCGGGGAGCTGTTTTTT.

The V gene is TRBV6-1, the J gene TRBJ2-7; D may be TRBD2 (6 bases). The CDR3 sequence is 16 residues long. Between the trimmed V and J ends, which lost 7 bases and 4 bases, there was a span of 23 bases. Germline V gene sequence: CDR1 MNHNS, CDR2 SASEGT. The DNA for the CDR3 is TGTGCCAGCAAATCACAGATTTCGGGAGCGTTTTACGAGCAGTACTTC. Protein: CASKSQISGAFYEQYF.

This clonotype came up a few times. The chain has TRBV11-2 and TRBJ2-7; D ambiguous. The CDR3 loop spans 13 amino acids. The germline gives CDR1 SGHAT, CDR2 FQNNGV. V lost 2 bases and J lost 4, with 9 bases in between. CDR3 amino acids: CASSLTPPYEQYF. For the CDR3, the DNA is TGTGCCAGCAGCTTAACACCCCCATACGAGCAGTACTTC.

This clonotype was seen at least ten times. This chain uses TRBV12-3 or TRBV12-4 with TRBJ2-1; 8 nucleotides align to TRBD2. Losses at the gene ends were 6 bases for V and 9 bases for J; bases not matched to a gene: 1. The CDR3 is made up of 11 amino acids. The CDR3 loop is CASSREGEQFF. CDR3 bases: TGTGCCAGCAGCCGGGAGGGTGAGCAGTTCTTC.

This clonotype was recorded at least ten times. The CDR3 loop is CASSLERGTEQFF. The DNA for the CDR3 is TGCGCCAGCAGCTTGGAACGGGGCACTGAGCAGTTCTTC. V usage is TRBV5-1 and J usage is TRBJ2-1, with D tentatively TRBD1 or TRBD2 (5 bases each). Germline values: CDR1 SGHRS, CDR2 YFSETQ. The CDR3 length is 13 residues. Deletions cut 0 bases from V and 9 bases from J, with 10 bases between.

This clonotype appeared a few times. This chain joins TRBV4-1 and TRBJ2-5, with TRBD2 identical over 8 bases. Trimming took 1 base from V and 10 from J; bases not matched to a gene: 5. In germline, CDR1 is MGHRA, CDR2 YSYEKL. The CDR3 spans 13 residues. The CDR3 sequence: CASSQAIGRDQYF. The CDR3 nucleotides read TGCGCCAGCAGCCAAGCGATCGGGAGGGACCAGTACTTC.